What follows describes a single T cell receptor (beta chain). Its target antigen remains unknown. No base quality information exists; no much larger clone differs at one position. This specimen's time point label, per the study, means: week 5, during vaccination. Each vaccine dose was 300 ug of a 20-mer mutant IDH1 peptide in Montanide, given subcutaneously with topical imiquimod. The donors had newly diagnosed IDH1-mutant astrocytomas of WHO grade 3 or 4 that showed loss of nuclear ATRX. The samples were drawn from NOA16, a multicentre, single-arm, open-label phase I trial in Germany that tested a mutant IDH1 peptide vaccine in humans for the first time. Genomic DNA for TCRB sequencing was extracted from EDTA blood using the DNeasy Blood and Tissue Kit. In the germline V gene (reference sequence), CDR1 corresponds to SGHNT and CDR2 to YYREEE. From the cysteine up to the phenylalanine, the CDR3 has a length of 15 residues. Only the CDR3 portion is preserved as DNA: 45 bases, with reading frame beginning at the first base. V and J lose 5 bases and 6 bases, and a span of 21 bases separates them.

Libraries were made using the immunoSEQ multiplex PCR assay. Rearranged TCR beta chain sequences were amplified using the hsTCRB Kit according to the manufacturer's protocol. An Illumina MiSeq was used to sequence the TCRB libraries. In the original analysis: The kit vendor's proprietary platform handled demultiplexing, trimming and gene mapping. TCRdb's version of the immuneACCESS table is confined to in-frame rearrangements and falls short of the full clone set. An unresolved V gene accounts for under half of the shortfall where checked; the remainder is of unknown origin. V and J calls and clone size come straight from that table; D and trimming were deduced from the DNA. This sample comprises around 36,000 clones, just over 90% of them detected only once. The top ten clonotypes cover over 2.5% of the sample. This entry is derived from a study of a mutant IDH1 vaccine in newly diagnosed glioma (dated by TCRdb to the early 2020s). At the level of the whole study: Across visits V03 through V10, patients got a total of eight vaccinations, given in weeks 1, 3, 5, 7, 11, 15, 19 and 23. Of the 32 treated patients, approximately 60% were male and about 38% were female, and the mean age was roughly 40 years. Prior to enrollment, standard therapy consisting of radiotherapy alone, temozolomide alone, or radiochemotherapy with temozolomide had been administered to patients, with the combination being received by most patients. Longitudinal TCRB deep sequencing was performed for some 25 treated patients wherever samples were available for exploratory analyses. Peripheral blood was drawn at six visits: V03 (baseline), V05, V07, V10, V12 and V13. Vaccination started 4-6 weeks after radiotherapy alone, or was given together with temozolomide cycles in the groups whose treatment included chemotherapy. General study outcomes and caveats: It was noted by the authors that analyses of patient blood samples could not be reproduced owing to sample limitations. Pseudoprogression appeared unrelated to alterations in the top peripheral T cell clonotypes detected by TCRB sequencing. Selection of PBMC samples for TCRB deep sequencing was based on availability. Vaccine-induced immune responses across multiple MHC alleles were detected in roughly 94% of patients.

This receptor was identified in a man in his fifties or sixties with glioma. The sequence is built from TRBV5-4 and TRBJ2-7; D gene: possibly TRBD2, on 6 matching bases. Here the sequenced sample was PBMCs, taken from a glioma patient whose treatment included an IDH1 peptide vaccine. The CDR3 sequence is CASSSDGGSVGEQYF. The nucleotides read TGTGCCAGCAGTTCGGATGGGGGGAGTGTCGGCGAGCAGTACTTC. Extended through the reference TRBV5-4 and TRBJ2-7 proteins, this CDR3 yields the full variable domain: ETGVTQSPTHLIKTRGQQVTLRCSSQSGHNTVSWYQQALGQGPQFIFQYYREEENGRGNFPPRFSGLQFPNYSSELNVNALELDDSALYLCASSSDGGSVGEQYFGPGTRLTVT.